This T cell receptor beta chain was captured by sequencing in a study of tumor-infiltrating lymphocytes in primary liver carcinoma (dated by TCRdb to 2015 to 2018). Background for the entire study: Between late 2015 and 2016, five patients in China with histopathologically diagnosed primary liver carcinoma had surgical resection. The five patients had tumors staged T1-T3 N0M0, with maximum diameters ranging from roughly 4.2 to 11 cm. Technical replicate repertoires showed high reproducibility, with mean shared-clone rates approximately 0.87 and correlation coefficients above 0.95. Across five regions of each liver tumor, along with adjacent normal tissue and blood, the study brought together TCRbeta repertoire sequencing, expression microarrays and whole-exome sequencing. A total of around 35 specimens from 5 patients went through TCRbeta repertoire sequencing, namely 25 tumor regions, 5 adjacent noncancerous liver tissues and 5 peripheral blood samples. Hepatocellular carcinoma (four) or combined HCC and intrahepatic cholangiocarcinoma (one) was present in the five patients, who were three men and two women aged 30 to 69 years. Roughly 3.65 to 7.13 million productive TCRbeta reads were obtained per sample, and no significant difference in read depth was found between tissue types. Beyond this particular receptor, the publication reports: Because only the TCR beta chain was sequenced and unpaired alpha chains were not captured, true repertoire diversity is likely underestimated. Consistent with antigen-driven expansion, pairs of tumor regions showed higher repertoire overlap (mean about 35%) than either tumor-adjacent pairs (approximately 17%) or tumor-blood pairs (approximately 15%). The top 250 clones made up a significantly larger repertoire fraction in tumors than in blood (p = 0.039). Since the samples were bulk and unsorted, there was no way to compare CD4+ and CD8+ T cell repertoires. The study included only four to six patients, and the authors note findings should be validated in a larger study.

Blood RNA was extracted from unsorted whole blood using TRIzol reagent, and germline DNA was obtained with the DNeasy Blood & Tissue kit. At the time of sampling, the patients had chronic HBV infection and had not received any treatment. Before surgery, approximately 3.8 milliliters of peripheral blood were collected into K2EDTA tubes. The germline V gene sets CDR1 to MNHNS and CDR2 to SASEGT. The germline V end is reduced by 5 bases and the J end by 0 bases; junction bases left unmatched: 7. The CDR3 contains 16 residues, cysteine and phenylalanine counted. The retained sequence is limited to the CDR3, 48 bases, with the frame set at the first base. Starting from roughly 540 ng total RNA, TCRbeta-specific cDNA was produced by reverse transcription with a constant-region primer and ProtoScript II reverse transcriptase. The TCRbeta libraries were prepared through three rounds of nested multiplex PCR following a slightly modified ARM-PCR procedure. The first two PCR rounds used multiplex TRBV1-TRBV30 forward primers with a Cbeta reverse primer, each for about 11 cycles. Sample barcodes and Illumina adapters were added in a final 25-cycle PCR using Deep VentR polymerase. Amplicons of 200-500 bp were gel-purified with a QIAquick gel extraction kit before sequencing. An Illumina HiSeq 2500 was used to sequence the TCRbeta amplicons, generating 250-bp paired-end reads. The authors' pipeline ran thus. Trimmomatic v0.33 was used to quality-trim the reads, and FLASH v1.2.11 was used to merge paired reads so that full CDR3 sequences could be recovered. V, D and J germline segments were assigned to the rearranged TCRbeta sequences by MiGEC v1.2.1b. VDJtools v1.0.0 computed clonotype statistics and Shannon-Wiener diversity indices. To reduce sampling bias, subsequent analyses other than the diversity analysis used only the 250 most abundant clonotypes in each sample. TCRdb reworked the public reads: Q25 trimming with fastp, MiXCR clone assembly, productive beta chains retained. When rows share a CDR3 protein, they turn into one entry using the most common DNA and genes. The V and J calls and clone size come from TCRdb's table, not from the authors' own analysis. This sample lists fewer than 400,000 distinct CDR3 sequences; over 55% were detected once. The ten largest clonotypes hold more than 8.5% of the sample.

As regards this clonotype: There is no known antigen for this receptor. Base-call qualities are not available, and no considerably larger clone is one nucleotide away.

The V and J segments used are TRBV6-1 and TRBJ1-5; 7 bases in the junction line up with TRBD1. The sequencing input was peripheral blood. The sequence came from a man aged 40-50 years with primary liver carcinoma and hepatitis B virus infection. CDR3 region: CASSQGGGISNQPQHF. The DNA sequence follows: TGTGCCAGCAGTCAGGGGGGGGGTATTAGCAATCAGCCCCAGCATTTT.